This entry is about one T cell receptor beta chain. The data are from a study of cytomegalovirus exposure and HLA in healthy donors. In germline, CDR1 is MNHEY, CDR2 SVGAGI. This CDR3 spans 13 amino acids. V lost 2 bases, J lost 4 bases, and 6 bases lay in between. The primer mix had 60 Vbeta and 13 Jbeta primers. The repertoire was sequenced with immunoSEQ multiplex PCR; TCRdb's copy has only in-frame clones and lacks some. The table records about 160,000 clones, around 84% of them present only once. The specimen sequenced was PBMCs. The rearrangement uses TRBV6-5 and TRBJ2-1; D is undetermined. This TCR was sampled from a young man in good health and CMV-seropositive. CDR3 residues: CASSYTRYNEQFF. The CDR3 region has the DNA TGTGCCAGCAGTTACACGAGATACAATGAGCAGTTCTTC.